The rows below give T cell receptor beta chains drawn from one sample of a study of vaccination and CD4 T cells after COVID-19. TCRdb used MiXCR to reprocess the PCR reads, holding one entry per CDR3 protein. This sample has over 9,000 distinct CDR3 sequences; roughly 43% occur once, and the top ten carry about a fifth. No antigen has been assigned to these receptors. The sample was CD4+ T cells from blood, cultured in vitro. All receptors come from a human donor who had recovered from COVID-19. Each CDR3 is given without its conserved first and last residue. The D gene is left open where the match is weak.

>.|TRBV7-9
ASSLRWSYEQY
>TRBD1|TRBV6-2/TRBV6-3
ASSYVTGSMDYGYT
>.|TRBV19
ASSIGLRRSYEQY
>.|TRBV5-1
ASSPAGQGRAGYT
>.|TRBV6-1
ATFSSTDTQY
>.|TRBV5-1
ASSRTSPPGEQY
>.|TRBV5-4
ASSLVPAPGADTQY
>TRBD2|TRBV9
ASSVGAGPYTDTQY
>.|TRBV6-1
ASSEGGKLNVH
>TRBD1|TRBV6-1
ASTKLTGAEQF
>TRBD2|TRBV20-1
SASLYSGTSGGDTQY
>.|TRBV5-6
ASSLAALASPLH
>TRBD2|TRBV12-3/TRBV12-4
ASGKTSGAFTDTQY
>.|TRBV12-2
ASLNEGGHGELF
>TRBD1|TRBV20-1
SARDGTGQTAAF
>.|TRBV2
ASSENSAYGYT
>TRBD1|TRBV7-2
ASSAQGMNTEAF